The 20 T cell receptor beta chains below were found in one sample sequenced in a study of OX40 agonist ivuxolimab in advanced cancers. Profiling relied on immunoSEQ multiplex PCR, and the TCRdb table lists in-frame clones only, not all of them. The sample lists around 76,000 clones, approximately 88% occurring once. Sequenced material: CD4+ or CD8+ T cells sorted from blood, taken in a trial of the OX40 agonist ivuxolimab. Source of these receptors: an adult with an advanced solid tumor such as melanoma, head and neck, liver or kidney cancer.

The rearrangement uses TRBV7-2 and TRBJ2-5, with D hard to call. V shed 1 base and J shed 0 bases, with 12 bases lying between them. Germline CDR1 SGHTA, CDR2 FQGNSA. The CDR3 sequence is 16 residues long. CDR3 loop: CASSLGTLIYQETQYF. CDR3 in DNA: TGTGCCAGCAGCTTAGGAACCCTCATTTACCAAGAGACCCAGTACTTC.

The chain recombines TRBV6-5 with TRBJ2-7; TRBD1 might be the D (6 bases). Germline V gene lookup returns CDR1 MNHEY and CDR2 SVGAGI. The CDR3 spans 15 residues. Trimming took off 0 bases at V and 6 bases at J, with 15 bases between the two ends. The CDR3 nucleotides read TGTGCCAGCAGTTACTCGAATCTGGGGGCGGGCGAGCAGTACTTC. Translation: CASSYSNLGAGEQYF.

The chain carries TRBV7-2 and TRBJ1-2; D not certain. The CDR3 contains 14 residues. V lost 5 bases to trimming and J lost 3 bases, with 13 bases between them. Germline values: CDR1 SGHTA, CDR2 FQGNSA. The CDR3 nucleotides are TGTGCCAGCAGCGCGGCGTACCACGACTATGGCTACACCTTC. It specifies CASSAAYHDYGYTF.

The chain joins TRBV6-1 to TRBJ1-4; D is unresolved. Deletions cut 3 bases from V and 6 bases from J, with 11 bases between. The length of the CDR3 is 14 residues. Germline-derived CDR1 and CDR2 are MNHNS and SASEGT. The CDR3 bases are TGTGCCAGCAGTGACGGATCTGGGGATGAAAAACTGTTTTTT. Translating it yields CASSDGSGDEKLFF.

V is TRBV27 and J is TRBJ1-4; D gene ambiguous. V was trimmed by 5 bases and J by 5 bases, leaving 15 bases between them. This CDR3 is 15 amino acids long. CDR1 and CDR2 (germline): MNHEY, SMNVEV (reference sequence). The DNA of the CDR3 is TGTGCCAGCAGTCTATACCCCGGGCCGAATGAAAAACTGTTTTTT. Amino acids: CASSLYPGPNEKLFF.

The chain recombines TRBV9 with TRBJ2-5, with D perhaps assigned TRBD1 or TRBD2 (5 bases each). The CDR3 extends over 15 amino acids. Germline V CDR1 and CDR2: SGDLS, YYNGEE. Trimming removed 0 bases from V and 5 bases from J, with 14 bases in between. DNA for the CDR3: TGTGCCAGCAGCGTAGGTTGGGGGATCTTCGAGACCCAGTACTTC. It translates to CASSVGWGIFETQYF.

The gene calls are TRBV6-4 and TRBJ1-5; D may be TRBD1 (5 bases). The CDR3 contains 13 residues. Per the germline V gene, CDR1 is MRHNA and CDR2 is SNTAGT. V was pared by 8 bases and J by 3 bases, with 11 bases between. The CDR3 is CASAARDNQPQHF. DNA of the CDR3: TGTGCCAGCGCGGCCAGGGACAATCAGCCCCAGCATTTT.

The chain recombines TRBV5-4 with TRBJ2-3; 10 bases match TRBD1. The germline CDR1 and CDR2 sequences are SGHNT and YYREEE (reference sequence). The CDR3 has 14 amino acids. Trimming at V came to 3 bases and at J to 9 bases, leaving 7 bases not matched to a gene. The CDR3 is CASSSGDRGYTQYF. The CDR3 nucleotides are TGTGCCAGCAGCTCCGGGGACAGGGGATACACGCAGTATTTT.

This clone appeared a single time. The rearrangement links TRBV2 to TRBJ2-7, with TRBD1 matching 11 bases. The CDR3 is 15 amino acids. J gave up 4 bases and V 4 bases, and 6 bases lay outside the gene matches. Germline-derived CDR1 and CDR2 are SNHLY and FYNNEI. The CDR3 DNA reads TGTGCCAGCAGTGCACGGACAGGGGGCAGGTACGAGCAGTACTTC. Translation gives CASSARTGGRYEQYF. The whole variable domain, filled in from reference TRBV2 and TRBJ2-7, reads EPEVTQTPSHQVTQMGQEVILRCVPISNHLYFYWYRQILGQKVEFLVSFYNNEISEKSEIFDDQFSVERPDGSNFTLKIRSTKLEDSAMYFCASSARTGGRYEQYFGPGTRLTVT.

V usage is TRBV28 and J usage is TRBJ2-7, with D tentatively TRBD1 (5 bases). The ends were cut back, 7 bases at V and 4 bases at J, with 20 bases in the middle. The V gene's germline CDR1 is MDHEN and CDR2 SYDVKM. This CDR3 has 15 residues. CDR3 nucleotide sequence: TGTGCCAGCAACGCAGGGTCAACCATTCCTTACGAGCAGTACTTC. Its translation is CASNAGSTIPYEQYF.

V and J are TRBV9 and TRBJ2-1, with a tentative D call TRBD2 (6 bases). Germline lookup yields CDR1 SGDLS and CDR2 YYNGEE. The CDR3 has 15 amino acids. Trimming removed 2 bases from V and 3 bases from J, with 12 bases in between. The chain's CDR3 is CASSVGGALYNEQFF. The CDR3 coding sequence is TGTGCCAGCAGCGTTGGAGGGGCCCTCTACAATGAGCAGTTCTTC. The whole variable domain, remainder taken from reference TRBV9 and TRBJ2-1, is DSGVTQTPKHLITATGQRVTLRCSPRSGDLSVYWYQQSLDQGLQFLIQYYNGEERAKGNILERFSAQQFPDLHSELNLSSLELGDSALYFCASSVGGALYNEQFFGPGTRLTVL.

The J gene is TRBJ2-1, the V gene TRBV30, with 8 positions matching TRBD1. Germline lookup yields CDR1 GTSNPN and CDR2 SVGIG (reference sequence). V lost 7 bases and J lost 6; bases outside the gene matches: 2. This CDR3 is 11 amino acids long. DNA for the CDR3: TGTGCCTATCAGGGGGCCAATGAGCAGTTCTTC. Residues: CAYQGANEQFF.

The rearrangement links TRBV29-1 to TRBJ2-5; D gene unclear. Germline V lookup: CDR1 SQVTM, CDR2 ANQGSEA. The CDR3 extends over 11 amino acids. V lost 7 bases to trimming and J lost 2 bases, with 8 bases between them. The CDR3 loop is CSAAPQETQYF. For the CDR3, the DNA is TGCAGCGCAGCCCCACAAGAGACCCAGTACTTC.

The chain carries TRBV27 and TRBJ2-5; the match to TRBD1 covers 10 bases. V gave up 7 bases and J gave up 1 base; unmatched junction bases: 6. In germline, CDR1 is MNHEY, CDR2 SMNVEV (reference sequence). The CDR3 extends over 15 amino acids. In DNA form, the CDR3 reads TGTGCCAGCACCCTAGGGACAGGGGTCCAAGAGACCCAGTACTTC. It yields the protein CASTLGTGVQETQYF.

This chain joins TRBV18 and TRBJ2-5; TRBD2 might be the D (6 bases). Trimming took 3 bases from V and 5 from J, leaving 13 bases between them. Per germline, CDR1 KGHSH and CDR2 LQKENI. The length of the CDR3 is 14 residues. CDR3 protein: CASSPERAGETQYF. The CDR3 DNA reads TGTGCCAGCTCACCGGAGCGGGCGGGGGAGACCCAGTACTTC.

The rearrangement links TRBV28 to TRBJ1-5, with 10 bases that match TRBD1. The CDR3 loop spans 19 amino acids. V gave up 1 base and J gave up 1 base; unmatched junction bases: 10. The germline CDR1 and CDR2 sequences are MDHEN and SYDVKM. The chain's CDR3 is CASSLSPGTGAKSNQPQHF. The DNA for the CDR3 is TGTGCCAGCAGTTTATCACCAGGGACAGGGGCTAAAAGCAATCAGCCCCAGCATTTT.

The chain uses TRBV19 and TRBJ2-1; TRBD2 might be the D (6 bases). The CDR3 length is 17 residues. V lost 3 bases to trimming and J lost 9 bases, with 24 bases between them. Germline assignment: CDR1 LNHDA and CDR2 SQIVND (reference sequence). The CDR3 region is CASSMHPVAPGLREQFF. Here the CDR3 DNA reads TGTGCCAGTAGTATGCACCCAGTCGCGCCGGGACTTCGTGAGCAGTTCTTC.

V gene TRBV9 combines with J gene TRBJ2-5, with a weak D call TRBD2 (7 bases). Trimming pared 4 bases from V and 4 bases from J, leaving 20 bases between. From germline, CDR1 is SGDLS and CDR2 YYNGEE. The CDR3 runs to 16 residues. CDR3 bases: TGTGCCAGCAGCCCTAATGCGCGGGGGCCGGGAGAGACCCAGTACTTC. Encoded protein: CASSPNARGPGETQYF.

The chain uses TRBV2 and TRBJ2-5, with D perhaps TRBD2 (7 bases). Germline V gene data show CDR1 as SNHLY and CDR2 as FYNNEI. V dropped 3 bases and J dropped 4 bases, with 15 bases sitting between them. This CDR3 is 15 amino acids long. In nucleotides, the CDR3 is TGTGCCAGCAGTGACCTTCGGGGGGCGGGAGAGACCCAGTACTTC. Its translation: CASSDLRGAGETQYF. Supplemented by reference TRBV2 and TRBJ2-5, the full variable domain reads EPEVTQTPSHQVTQMGQEVILRCVPISNHLYFYWYRQILGQKVEFLVSFYNNEISEKSEIFDDQFSVERPDGSNFTLKIRSTKLEDSAMYFCASSDLRGAGETQYFGPGTRLLVL.

This chain joins TRBV6-5 and TRBJ1-1; D gene ambiguous. The CDR3 contains 14 residues. V was trimmed by 0 bases and J by 6 bases, leaving 11 bases between them. Germline-derived CDR1 and CDR2 are MNHEY and SVGAGI. DNA of the CDR3: TGTGCCAGCAGTTACTCGTTGTCGGAGGCTGAAGCTTTCTTT. It specifies CASSYSLSEAEAFF.